The 30 T cell receptor beta chains reported below all come from one sample, sequenced in a study of T cell repertoires in cytomegalovirus infection. TCRdb called the reads again in MiXCR, with one record for every CDR3 protein. Here the sample spans hundreds of thousands of distinct CDR3 sequences, 40% to 50% being singletons. These receptors' antigens are unknown. The sample was cultured PBMCs, taken from culture after CMV antigen stimulation. All receptors come from a human donor in good health (CMV status not recorded). Some clones in this sample may be carry-over from other donors' samples.

The chain has TRBV7-2 and TRBJ2-5; possibly TRBD2 for D (5 bases). Germline CDR1 reads SGHTA; CDR2 reads FQGNSA. V was cut by 6 bases and J by 5 bases, with 16 bases left in between. This CDR3 contains 14 residues. In DNA, the CDR3 is TGTGCCAGCAGTCCCCCGGGGATACGCGAGACCCAGTACTTC. Amino acids: CASSPPGIRETQYF.

The rearrangement joins TRBV7-2 to TRBJ2-5; D is perhaps TRBD1 (5 bases). The V end was cut by 5 bases, the J end by 4 bases, with 11 bases between. The CDR3 sequence is 13 residues long. Germline CDR1 is SGHTA and CDR2 is FQGNSA. The CDR3 region is CASSLGATETQYF. CDR3 bases: TGTGCCAGCAGCCTTGGGGCGACAGAGACCCAGTACTTC.

The CDR3 protein is CSAGDNRGLREQFF. The DNA of the CDR3 is TGCAGTGCTGGGGATAACAGGGGACTGAGGGAGCAGTTCTTC. The rearrangement joins TRBV20-1 to TRBJ2-1; a possible D gene is TRBD1 (7 bases). This CDR3 spans 14 amino acids. The V end was cut by 5 bases, the J end by 10 bases, with 21 bases between. CDR1 and CDR2 (germline): DFQATT, SNEGSKA (reference sequence).

CDR3 residues: CASRLWGANTGELFF. The CDR3 DNA sequence: TGTGCCAGCAGGTTGTGGGGGGCGAACACCGGGGAGCTGTTTTTT. The chain carries TRBV7-9 and TRBJ2-2; tentative D call: TRBD2 (6 bases). The V gene lost 6 bases and the J gene lost 0 bases, with 11 bases spanning the gap. The CDR3 loop spans 15 amino acids. Germline V gene lookup returns CDR1 SEHNR and CDR2 FQNEAQ (reference sequence).

The CDR3 nucleotides read TGTGCCAGCAGCTTACCACAGGGTATCGGAAACACCATATATTTT. Its protein product is CASSLPQGIGNTIYF. The V gene is TRBV7-9, the J gene TRBJ1-3, with a weak D call TRBD1 (6 bases). From germline, CDR1 is SEHNR and CDR2 FQNEAQ (reference sequence). Trimming removed 2 bases from V and 4 bases from J, with 12 bases in between. CDR3 length: 15 residues.

Here the CDR3 reads CASSYAGRGPSYEQYF. CDR3 sequence (DNA): TGTGCCAGCAGCTACGCCGGCAGGGGACCCTCCTACGAGCAGTACTTC. The chain links TRBV7-6 to TRBJ2-7, with TRBD1 as a possible D gene (6 bases). The CDR3 spans 16 residues. V was trimmed by 4 bases and J by 0 bases, leaving 16 bases between them. Germline assignment: CDR1 SGHVS and CDR2 FNYEAQ.

This clonotype was observed at least ten times. J is TRBJ2-1 and V is TRBV7-2; D assignment may be TRBD1 or TRBD2 (5 bases each). The germline CDR1 and CDR2 sequences are SGHTA and FQGNSA. CDR3 size: 19 residues. The V gene lost 1 base and the J gene lost 8 bases, with 27 bases spanning the gap. This CDR3 is CASSLGTRRVSWDPYEQFF. The CDR3 coding sequence is TGTGCCAGCAGCTTAGGTACCAGGCGGGTGAGCTGGGACCCCTATGAGCAGTTCTTC.

The rearrangement joins TRBV7-2 to TRBJ2-7, with D unresolved. The CDR3 is 15 residues long. The ends were cut back, 5 bases at V and 7 bases at J, with 21 bases in the middle. Germline V gene sequence: CDR1 SGHTA, CDR2 FQGNSA. As DNA, the CDR3 is TGTGCCAGCAGCCTCACCGGGTCCCCCCTCAGGGAGCAGTACTTC. Protein: CASSLTGSPLREQYF.

This clonotype showed up just a few times. V is TRBV19 and J is TRBJ2-4; TRBD1 agrees at 10 bases. V was pared by 6 bases and J by 6 bases, with 5 bases of the junction left unmatched. CDR3 length equals 14 residues. Germline V CDR1 and CDR2: LNHDA, SQIVND (reference sequence). CDR3: CASRSTGGGNIQYF. The DNA for the CDR3 is TGTGCCAGTAGGTCGACAGGGGGCGGAAACATTCAGTACTTC. The full variable domain, in which reference TRBV19 and TRBJ2-4 provide the parts outside the CDR3, is DGGITQSPKYLFRKEGQNVTLSCEQNLNHDAMYWYRQDPGQGLRLIYYSQIVNDFQKGDIAEGYSVSREKKESFPLTVTSAQKNPTAFYLCASRSTGGGNIQYFGAGTRLSVL.

Only a few counts were recorded for this clonotype. The rearrangement links TRBV7-2 to TRBJ1-4; TRBD1 agrees at 9 bases. Germline V gene sequence: CDR1 SGHTA, CDR2 FQGNSA. CDR3 size: 15 residues. V shed 5 bases, J shed 8 bases, and the junction held 9 bases outside the gene matches. The CDR3 DNA sequence: TGTGCCAGCAGCAATTACGACAGGGGGGACGAAAAACTGTTTTTT. Translated, it gives CASSNYDRGDEKLFF.

A note on this clonotype: A much larger clone is a single base away; this may be a read error. CDR3 residues: CSSSIDRLEAFF. The CDR3 bases are TGTTCCAGTAGTATAGATCGTCTCGAAGCTTTCTTT. The chain joins TRBV19 to TRBJ1-1; no firm D call. The CDR3 loop spans 12 amino acids. The germline CDR1 and CDR2 sequences are LNHDA and SQIVND (reference sequence).

In its sample, this clonotype was seen a few times. This sequence joins TRBV7-2 and TRBJ1-1; D is unclear. Between the trimmed V and J ends, which lost 5 bases and 0 bases, there was a span of 10 bases. Germline values: CDR1 SGHTA, CDR2 FQGNSA. There are 14 residues in the CDR3. CDR3 coding DNA: TGTGCCAGCAGCATACGGGTGATGAACACTGAAGCTTTCTTT. This translates into CASSIRVMNTEAFF.

The genes are TRBV7-9 and TRBJ1-1; 7 bases match TRBD1. This CDR3 has 17 amino acids. With V trimmed by 3 bases and J by 0 bases, 10 bases remained unmatched. Per germline, CDR1 SEHNR and CDR2 FQNEAQ (reference sequence). Here the CDR3 DNA reads TGTGCCAGCAGCTTTAGTCCCGGGACAGTAATGAACACTGAAGCTTTCTTT. Translated: CASSFSPGTVMNTEAFF.

The J gene is TRBJ1-3, the V gene TRBV4-2; the match to TRBD1 covers 9 bases. Trimming took 0 bases from V and 4 from J; bases not matched to a gene: 10. The CDR3 runs to 18 residues. Germline lookup yields CDR1 LGHNA and CDR2 YNFKEQ. CDR3 in DNA: TGTGCCAGCAGCCAAGATCCCCTTAAGACAGGGGGAGGAAACACCATATATTTT. Translating it yields CASSQDPLKTGGGNTIYF.

This clonotype was picked up many times. The chain recombines TRBV19 with TRBJ2-5; 7 bases match TRBD1. V was clipped by 0 bases and J by 2 bases; unmatched bases: 3. The CDR3 extends over 15 amino acids. Germline CDR1 LNHDA, CDR2 SQIVND (reference sequence). The CDR3 DNA follows: TGTGCCAGTAGTATAGATGGGACAGTTCAAGAGACCCAGTACTTC. It translates to CASSIDGTVQETQYF. The full variable domain, its missing parts supplied by reference TRBV19 and TRBJ2-5, is DGGITQSPKYLFRKEGQNVTLSCEQNLNHDAMYWYRQDPGQGLRLIYYSQIVNDFQKGDIAEGYSVSREKKESFPLTVTSAQKNPTAFYLCASSIDGTVQETQYFGPGTRLLVL.

This clonotype was detected a few times. This sequence joins TRBV20-1 and TRBJ1-1, with unresolved D. Trimming left V 1 base short and J 5 bases short, with 5 bases between. CDR1 is DFQATT, CDR2 SNEGSKA, per germline (reference sequence). This CDR3 has 11 amino acids. The CDR3 DNA sequence: TGCAGTGCTAGAGGGGCTACTGAAGCTTTCTTT. This encodes CSARGATEAFF.

This chain uses TRBV20-1 with TRBJ2-3; 8 bases match TRBD2. This CDR3 spans 14 amino acids. Germline V gene lookup returns CDR1 DFQATT and CDR2 SNEGSKA (reference sequence). The trim removed 4 bases at V and 6 bases at J, leaving 9 bases unmatched. Here the CDR3 DNA reads TGCAGTGCTACGAGACGGGGGGGGCCGGATACGCAGTATTTT. It codes for CSATRRGGPDTQYF.

On this clonotype itself: The CDR3 does not end in the conserved phenylalanine or tryptophan, so this is likely a read error. No DNA is shown, since the ends of the CDR3 on it are uncertain; the CDR3 is the one TCRdb lists. J is TRBJ1-5 and V is TRBV12-3 or TRBV12-4; the table's D call, TRBD1, was not checked against the DNA. The CDR3 is 14 amino acids long, termini counted. CDR3: CASSRGQPLQTPEK.

This clonotype was observed many times. The V gene is TRBV7-2, the J gene TRBJ1-4; no reliable D call. The CDR3 has 15 residues. The germline V gene has CDR1 SGHTA and CDR2 FQGNSA. Between the trimmed V and J ends, which lost 5 bases and 0 bases, there was a span of 10 bases. The CDR3 nucleotides are TGTGCCAGCAGCGTTCAACCAGCAACTAATGAAAAACTGTTTTTT. Its translation: CASSVQPATNEKLFF.

V gene TRBV5-6 combines with J gene TRBJ1-2; no clear D gene. Germline CDR1 and CDR2: SGHDT and YYEEEE. V gave up 10 bases and J gave up 2 bases, with 15 bases separating them. The CDR3 length is 13 residues. The CDR3 nucleotides read TGTGCCGCCCCTGGCAGGATAAACTATGGCTACACCTTC. This codes for CAAPGRINYGYTF. The full variable domain, with the rest looked up from reference TRBV5-6 and TRBJ1-2, is DAGVTQSPTHLIKTRGQQVTLRCSPKSGHDTVSWYQQALGQGPQFIFQYYEEEERQRGNFPDRFSGHQFPNYSSELNVNALLLGDSALYLCAAPGRINYGYTFGSGTRLTVV.

This sequence joins TRBV18 and TRBJ1-1, with TRBD1 matching over 7 bases. The V segment lost 1 base and the J segment 3 bases; nucleotides outside the gene matches: 5. Germline V gives CDR1 KGHSH, CDR2 LQKENI. This CDR3 comprises 15 residues. In nucleotides, the CDR3 is TGTGCCAGCTCACCACGCACAGGGGTGGACACTGAAGCTTTCTTT. This codes for CASSPRTGVDTEAFF.

This chain links TRBV19 with TRBJ1-3; D is unclear. Germline V gene lookup returns CDR1 LNHDA and CDR2 SQIVND (reference sequence). V shed 7 bases and J shed 5 bases, with 18 bases lying between them. The CDR3 spans 15 residues. The CDR3 nucleotides are TGTGCCAGTACAAAGGGAACCCTTGAAAGAAACACCATATATTTT. Amino acids: CASTKGTLERNTIYF.

The chain couples TRBV27 to TRBJ1-5, with D uncertain. Trimming pared 6 bases from V and 5 bases from J, leaving 17 bases between. The CDR3 has 15 residues. Germline CDR1 MNHEY, CDR2 SMNVEV (reference sequence). The CDR3 loop reads CASSREGPSHQPQHF. The CDR3 region has the DNA TGTGCCAGCAGCCGAGAAGGGCCATCACATCAGCCCCAGCATTTT.

Only a few counts were recorded for this clonotype. CDR3 sequence (DNA): TGTGCCAGCAGTTCGTTAGCGGGATTCGGGCCAGATACGCAGTATTTT. Translating gives CASSSLAGFGPDTQYF. The rearrangement uses TRBV6-8 and TRBJ2-3, with 8 bases lining up with TRBD2. The CDR3 extends over 16 amino acids. With 4 bases clipped from V and 4 bases from J, the junction kept 10 bases outside the gene matches. Germline loops: CDR1 MNHGY, CDR2 SAAAGT.

The sample holds many counts of this clonotype. The genes are TRBV7-2 and TRBJ2-3; TRBD2 aligns across 8 bases. CDR1 SGHTA and CDR2 FQGNSA come from the germline V gene. The CDR3 extends over 20 amino acids. With V trimmed by 2 bases and J by 1 base, 17 bases remained unmatched. For the CDR3, the DNA is TGTGCCAGCAGCTTAAGGCCCCTGGTAGCGGGATTCATGGGCACAGATACGCAGTATTTT. Encoded protein: CASSLRPLVAGFMGTDTQYF.

This clonotype has just a few counts. V is TRBV30 and J is TRBJ1-5; 7 nucleotides agree with TRBD1. The CDR3 sequence is 15 residues long. Germline-derived CDR1 and CDR2 are GTSNPN and SVGIG (reference sequence). The ends lost 3 bases at V and 6 bases at J; junction bases unmatched: 11. This CDR3 is CAWSPPGTVGQPQHF. CDR3 sequence (DNA): TGTGCCTGGAGCCCCCCCGGGACAGTTGGTCAGCCCCAGCATTTT. The variable domain in full, with the rest retrieved from reference TRBV30 and TRBJ1-5, is SQTIHQWPATLVQPVGSPLSLECTVEGTSNPNLYWYRQAAGRGLQLLFYSVGIGQISSEVPQNLSASRPQDRQFILSSKKLLLSDSGFYLCAWSPPGTVGQPQHFGDGTRLSIL.

The chain links TRBV20-1 to TRBJ2-1; D not certain. Trimming cost V 0 bases and J 3 bases, with 15 bases left between them. Germline values: CDR1 DFQATT, CDR2 SNEGSKA (reference sequence). The CDR3 extends over 16 amino acids. The CDR3 sequence: CSAREAAVEDYNEQFF. CDR3 bases: TGCAGTGCTAGAGAGGCCGCCGTCGAAGACTACAATGAGCAGTTCTTC.

Of note for this clonotype: At one end the junction does not follow the germline gene, possibly because of a read error. The chain has TRBV5-6 and TRBJ2-7; 8 bases line up with TRBD1. Germline V gives CDR1 SGHDT, CDR2 YYEEEE. The CDR3 loop spans 14 amino acids. The CDR3 here is CASSLWDRQYGQYF. CDR3 in DNA: TGTGCCAGCAGCTTATGGGACAGGCAATACGGGCAGTACTTC.

Here the CDR3 DNA reads TGTGCCAGCAGCTTGGTTCTGGGGCTATCGTCCTACGAGCAGTACTTC. This encodes CASSLVLGLSSYEQYF. This chain links TRBV5-6 with TRBJ2-7, with D possibly matching TRBD1 (5 bases). Looked up from germline, CDR1 is SGHDT and CDR2 is YYEEEE. The CDR3 sequence is 16 residues long. Trimming pared 0 bases from V and 1 base from J, leaving 14 bases between.

The rearrangement joins TRBV11-2 to TRBJ1-3; no definite D call. V lost 5 bases to trimming and J lost 10 bases, with 24 bases between them. Germline CDR1 SGHAT, CDR2 FQNNGV. The CDR3 runs 16 residues. The CDR3 protein is CASSPWSVSGERTIYF. In DNA form, the CDR3 reads TGTGCCAGCAGCCCGTGGTCGGTCTCGGGAGAGAGAACCATATATTTT.